This T cell receptor (beta chain) was recovered during a study of cytomegalovirus exposure and HLA in healthy donors. Findings and limits, study-wide: The productive fraction for most TCR beta V segments was about 87% or about 30% in an earlier analysis. At a 0.05 false discovery rate, a later analysis found 16,951 TCR beta sequences to be associated with HLA alleles. According to a later analysis, donors in an Asian-associated ancestry cluster reportedly had fewer N-insertions than the roughly 670-donor mean.

Primers for the PCR totalled 60 Vbeta and 13 Jbeta. Sequenced by immunoSEQ multiplex PCR; TCRdb stores in-frame clones only, minus some. The sample consists of more than 95,000 clones, around three quarters of them appearing once. Comment on this clone: The target antigen is unknown.

At collection, donors were nominally healthy, but unrecorded immune exposures were probable. V was clipped by 5 bases and J by 8 bases, with 16 bases between them. Germline assignment: CDR1 KGHSH and CDR2 LQKENI. This CDR3 comprises 14 residues. This clonotype originated in a woman in her fifties or sixties in good health and CMV-seronegative. Sample: PBMCs. V is TRBV18 and J is TRBJ2-1; the D gene is possibly TRBD2 (6 bases). The CDR3 loop reads CASSAGTQEDEQFF. The DNA of the CDR3 is TGTGCCAGCTCAGCGGGAACCCAAGAAGATGAGCAGTTCTTC.